The 8 T cell receptor beta chains given below trace back to one sample, sequenced in a study of cytomegalovirus exposure and HLA in healthy donors. With 60 Vbeta and 13 Jbeta primers, the PCR was carried out. Measured with immunoSEQ multiplex PCR; TCRdb has only the in-frame clones, and not every one. The repertoire holds about 190,000 clones, with around 80% as singletons. Specimen: PBMCs. These receptors all stem from a man aged 35 to 55 in good health and CMV-seropositive.

The sample holds a few counts of this clone. The chain uses TRBV13 and TRBJ2-5; D may be TRBD1 (5 bases). The J call could be wrong; TRBJ2-7 is a better fit for the DNA end. Germline V gene data show CDR1 as PRHDT and CDR2 as FYEKMQ (reference sequence). This CDR3 is 13 amino acids long. This chain's CDR3 is CASSLRTGYEQYF. Written as DNA, the CDR3 is TGTGCCAGCAGCTTAAGAACAGGATACGAGCAGTACTTC.

The chain combines TRBV7-3 with TRBJ2-7, with 11 bases that match TRBD1. J gave up 3 bases and V 0 bases, and 1 base lay outside the gene matches. The germline V gene has CDR1 SGHTA and CDR2 FQGTGA. The CDR3 length is 15 residues. CDR3 bases: TGTGCCAGCAGCTTAACTGGGACAGGGGGCTACGAGCAGTACTTC. The encoded protein is CASSLTGTGGYEQYF.

The rearrangement joins TRBV10-3 to TRBJ1-2, with TRBD1 matching 11 bases. Germline values: CDR1 ENHRY, CDR2 SYGVKD. The CDR3 contains 14 residues. V was clipped by 7 bases and J by 7 bases; unmatched bases: 8. CDR3: CAINGGQGVFGYTF. The CDR3 nucleotides are TGTGCCATCAATGGGGGACAGGGGGTCTTTGGCTACACCTTC.

This clone came up a few times. The CDR3 loop is CASSEDAGYQPQHF. The DNA for the CDR3 is TGTGCCAGCAGTGAAGACGCGGGGTATCAGCCCCAGCATTTT. The rearrangement joins TRBV6-1 to TRBJ1-5; D is uncertain. Germline CDR1 and CDR2: MNHNS and SASEGT. The CDR3 is made up of 14 amino acids. With 1 base removed from V and 5 bases from J, the gap between germline ends came to 9 bases.

This clone was observed a handful of times. Other DNA sequences of this sample code for an identical CDR3. The rearrangement joins TRBV19 to TRBJ1-1; D may be TRBD1 (5 bases). Germline values: CDR1 LNHDA, CDR2 SQIVND (reference sequence). The V end lost 5 bases, the J end lost 6 bases, and 13 bases lay between the germline ends. The CDR3 has 13 residues. The CDR3 DNA follows: TGTGCCAGTAGTGTGGGACCGGGGGCTGAAGCTTTCTTT. Translated: CASSVGPGAEAFF. The variable domain in full, with the rest retrieved from reference TRBV19 and TRBJ1-1, is DGGITQSPKYLFRKEGQNVTLSCEQNLNHDAMYWYRQDPGQGLRLIYYSQIVNDFQKGDIAEGYSVSREKKESFPLTVTSAQKNPTAFYLCASSVGPGAEAFFGQGTRLTVV.

This chain uses TRBV19 with TRBJ2-3; 7 bases are a match to TRBD1. Germline V lookup: CDR1 LNHDA, CDR2 SQIVND (reference sequence). The CDR3 totals 15 residues. V trimming: 0 bases; J trimming: 4 bases; junction bases outside the gene matches: 4. CDR3 region: CASSIDRTGADTQYF. The CDR3 nucleotides are TGTGCCAGTAGTATAGATCGTACAGGGGCAGATACGCAGTATTTT.

The chain uses TRBV14 and TRBJ2-5, with 7 bases aligning to TRBD2. The CDR3 is made up of 15 amino acids. Germline V gene lookup returns CDR1 SGHDN and CDR2 FVKESK. With V trimmed by 4 bases and J by 5 bases, 10 bases remained unmatched. The chain's CDR3 is CASSLSGARGETQYF. The CDR3 DNA is TGTGCCAGCAGCCTAAGCGGGGCCCGAGGGGAGACCCAGTACTTC.

The rearrangement links TRBV5-6 to TRBJ2-3; D is perhaps TRBD2 (5 bases). This CDR3 has 12 amino acids. V lost 0 bases, J lost 10 bases, and 9 bases lay in between. Germline V gives CDR1 SGHDT, CDR2 YYEEEE. The CDR3 sequence: CASSLAGFAQYF. Here the CDR3 DNA reads TGTGCCAGCAGCTTGGCGGGATTTGCGCAGTATTTT. The whole variable domain, remainder taken from reference TRBV5-6 and TRBJ2-3, is DAGVTQSPTHLIKTRGQQVTLRCSPKSGHDTVSWYQQALGQGPQFIFQYYEEEERQRGNFPDRFSGHQFPNYSSELNVNALLLGDSALYLCASSLAGFAQYFGPGTRLTVL.